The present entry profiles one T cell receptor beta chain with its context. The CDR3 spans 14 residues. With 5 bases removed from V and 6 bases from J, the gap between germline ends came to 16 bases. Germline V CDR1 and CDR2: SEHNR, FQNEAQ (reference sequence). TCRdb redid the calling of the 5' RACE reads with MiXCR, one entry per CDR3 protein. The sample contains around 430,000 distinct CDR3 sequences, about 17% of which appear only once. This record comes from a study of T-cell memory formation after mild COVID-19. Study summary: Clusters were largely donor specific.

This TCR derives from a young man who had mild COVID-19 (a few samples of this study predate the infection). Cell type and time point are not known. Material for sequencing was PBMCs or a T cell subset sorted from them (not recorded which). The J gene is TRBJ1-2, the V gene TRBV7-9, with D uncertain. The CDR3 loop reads CASSQGGLANGYTF. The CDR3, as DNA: TGTGCCAGCAGCCAAGGAGGGTTAGCTAATGGCTACACCTTC.